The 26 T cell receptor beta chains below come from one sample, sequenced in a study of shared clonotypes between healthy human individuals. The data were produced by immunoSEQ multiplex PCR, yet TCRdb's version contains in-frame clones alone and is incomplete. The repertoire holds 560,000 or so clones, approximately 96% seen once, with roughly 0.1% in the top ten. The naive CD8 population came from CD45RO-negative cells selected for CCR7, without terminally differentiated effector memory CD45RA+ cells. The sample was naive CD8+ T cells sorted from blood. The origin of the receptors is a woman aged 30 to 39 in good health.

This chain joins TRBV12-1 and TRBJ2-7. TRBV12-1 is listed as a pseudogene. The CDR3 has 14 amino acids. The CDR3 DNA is TGTGCCAGCAGCCACGTCACGGCCCCCTACGAGCAGTACTTC. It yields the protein CASSHVTAPYEQYF.

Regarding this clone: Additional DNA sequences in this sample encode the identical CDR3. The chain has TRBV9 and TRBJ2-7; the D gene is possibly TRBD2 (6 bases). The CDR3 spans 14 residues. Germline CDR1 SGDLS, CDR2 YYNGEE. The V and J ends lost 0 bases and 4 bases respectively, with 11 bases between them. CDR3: CASSVAGESYEQYF. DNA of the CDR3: TGTGCCAGCAGCGTAGCGGGAGAATCGTACGAGCAGTACTTC.

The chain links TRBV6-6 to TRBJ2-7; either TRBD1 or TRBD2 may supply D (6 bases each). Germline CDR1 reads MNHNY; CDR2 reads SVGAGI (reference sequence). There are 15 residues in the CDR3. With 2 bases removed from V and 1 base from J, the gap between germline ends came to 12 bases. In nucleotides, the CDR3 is TGTGCCAGCAGTTACGGTGTAGGGGGGTCCTACGAGCAGTACTTC. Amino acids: CASSYGVGGSYEQYF.

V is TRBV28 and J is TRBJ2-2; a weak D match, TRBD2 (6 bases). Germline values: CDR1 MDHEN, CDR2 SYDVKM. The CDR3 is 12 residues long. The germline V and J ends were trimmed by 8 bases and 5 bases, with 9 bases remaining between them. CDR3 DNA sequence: TGTGCCAGCCGCCGGGGGACCGGGGAGCTGTTTTTT. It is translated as CASRRGTGELFF.

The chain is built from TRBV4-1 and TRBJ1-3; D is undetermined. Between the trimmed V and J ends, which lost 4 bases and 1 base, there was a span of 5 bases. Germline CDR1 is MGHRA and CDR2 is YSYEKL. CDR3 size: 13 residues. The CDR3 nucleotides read TGCGCCAGCAGCCCGGGATCTGGAAACACCATATATTTT. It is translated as CASSPGSGNTIYF.

The CDR3: CASSSEEAETQYF. For the CDR3, the DNA is TGTGCCAGCAGCTCGGAAGAGGCGGAGACCCAGTACTTC. The chain has TRBV5-4 and TRBJ2-5; D remains ambiguous. Per the germline V gene, CDR1 is SGHNT and CDR2 is YYREEE (reference sequence). Trimming left V 3 bases short and J 5 bases short, with 11 bases between. CDR3 length: 13 residues. Complete variable domain (other parts from reference TRBV5-4 and TRBJ2-5): ETGVTQSPTHLIKTRGQQVTLRCSSQSGHNTVSWYQQALGQGPQFIFQYYREEENGRGNFPPRFSGLQFPNYSSELNVNALELDDSALYLCASSSEEAETQYFGPGTRLLVL.

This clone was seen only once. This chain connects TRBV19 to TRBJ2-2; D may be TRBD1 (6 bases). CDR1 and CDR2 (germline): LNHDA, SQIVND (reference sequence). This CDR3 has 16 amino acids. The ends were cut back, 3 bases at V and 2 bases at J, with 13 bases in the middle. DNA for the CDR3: TGTGCCAGTAGTATTACAGCAGGGGATAACACCGGGGAGCTGTTTTTT. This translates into CASSITAGDNTGELFF. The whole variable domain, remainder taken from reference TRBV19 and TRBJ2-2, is DGGITQSPKYLFRKEGQNVTLSCEQNLNHDAMYWYRQDPGQGLRLIYYSQIVNDFQKGDIAEGYSVSREKKESFPLTVTSAQKNPTAFYLCASSITAGDNTGELFFGEGSRLTVL.

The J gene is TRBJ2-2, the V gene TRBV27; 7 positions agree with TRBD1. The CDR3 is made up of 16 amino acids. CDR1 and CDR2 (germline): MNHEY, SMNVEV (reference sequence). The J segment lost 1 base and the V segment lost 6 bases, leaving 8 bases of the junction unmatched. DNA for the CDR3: TGTGCCAGCAGCCCCCACAGGGGAAAGAACACCGGGGAGCTGTTTTTT. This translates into CASSPHRGKNTGELFF.

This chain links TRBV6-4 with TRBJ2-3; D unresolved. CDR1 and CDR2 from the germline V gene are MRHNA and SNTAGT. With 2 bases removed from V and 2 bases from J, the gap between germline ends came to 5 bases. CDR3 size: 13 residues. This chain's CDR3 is CASSDPITDTQYF. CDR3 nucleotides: TGTGCCAGCAGTGACCCAATCACAGATACGCAGTATTTT.

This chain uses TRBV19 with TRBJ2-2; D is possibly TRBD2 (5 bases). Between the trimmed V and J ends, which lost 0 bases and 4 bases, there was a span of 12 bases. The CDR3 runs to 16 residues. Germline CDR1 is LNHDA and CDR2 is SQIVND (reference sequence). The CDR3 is CASSIEEVVATGELFF. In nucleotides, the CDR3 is TGTGCCAGTAGTATAGAGGAGGTAGTCGCCACCGGGGAGCTGTTTTTT.

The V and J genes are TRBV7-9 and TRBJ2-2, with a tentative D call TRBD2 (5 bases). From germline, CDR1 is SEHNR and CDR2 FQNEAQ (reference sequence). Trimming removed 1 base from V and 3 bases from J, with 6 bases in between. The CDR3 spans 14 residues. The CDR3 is CASSLVRDTGELFF. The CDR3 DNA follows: TGTGCCAGCAGCTTAGTGCGGGACACCGGGGAGCTGTTTTTT. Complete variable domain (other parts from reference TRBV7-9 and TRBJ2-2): DTGVSQNPRHKITKRGQNVTFRCDPISEHNRLYWYRQTLGQGPEFLTYFQNEAQLEKSRLLSDRFSAERPKGSFSTLEIQRTEQGDSAMYLCASSLVRDTGELFFGEGSRLTVL.

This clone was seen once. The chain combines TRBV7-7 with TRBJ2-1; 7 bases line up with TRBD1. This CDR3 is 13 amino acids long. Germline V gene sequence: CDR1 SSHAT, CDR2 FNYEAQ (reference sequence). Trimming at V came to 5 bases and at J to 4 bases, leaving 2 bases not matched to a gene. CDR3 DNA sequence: TGTGCCAGCAGCGTGGACAGGTACAATGAGCAGTTCTTC. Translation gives CASSVDRYNEQFF.

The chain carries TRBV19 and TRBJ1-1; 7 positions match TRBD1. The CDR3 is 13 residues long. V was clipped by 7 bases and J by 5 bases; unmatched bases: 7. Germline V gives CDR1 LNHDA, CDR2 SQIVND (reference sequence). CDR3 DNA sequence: TGTGCCAGTACGTCAGGGGGATGGACTGAAGCTTTCTTT. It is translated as CASTSGGWTEAFF.

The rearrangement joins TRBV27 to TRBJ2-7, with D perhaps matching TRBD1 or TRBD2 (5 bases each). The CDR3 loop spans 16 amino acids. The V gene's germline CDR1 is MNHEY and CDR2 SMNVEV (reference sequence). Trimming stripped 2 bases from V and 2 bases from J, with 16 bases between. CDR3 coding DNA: TGTGCCAGCAGTTTAGGGACCTCGGGACGGACCTACGAGCAGTACTTC. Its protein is CASSLGTSGRTYEQYF.

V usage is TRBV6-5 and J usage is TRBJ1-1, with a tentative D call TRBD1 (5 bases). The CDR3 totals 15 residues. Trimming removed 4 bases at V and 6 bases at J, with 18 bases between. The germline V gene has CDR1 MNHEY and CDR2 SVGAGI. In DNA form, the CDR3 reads TGTGCCAGCAGTTCCAACTCAGGGTTGTTCTCTGAAGCTTTCTTT. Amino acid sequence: CASSSNSGLFSEAFF.

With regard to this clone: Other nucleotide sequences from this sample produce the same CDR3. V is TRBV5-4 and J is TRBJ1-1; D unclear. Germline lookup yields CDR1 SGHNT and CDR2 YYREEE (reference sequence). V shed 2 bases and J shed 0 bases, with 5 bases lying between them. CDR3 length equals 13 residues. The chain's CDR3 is CASSLRVNTEAFF. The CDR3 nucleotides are TGTGCCAGCAGCTTACGTGTGAACACTGAAGCTTTCTTT.

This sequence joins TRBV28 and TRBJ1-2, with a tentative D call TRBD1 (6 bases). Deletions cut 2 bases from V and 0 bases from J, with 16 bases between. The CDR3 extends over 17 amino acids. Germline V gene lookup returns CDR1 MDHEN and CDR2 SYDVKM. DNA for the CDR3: TGTGCCAGCAGTTTAAGGTCGGGACACCTCGCTAACTATGGCTACACCTTC. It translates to CASSLRSGHLANYGYTF.

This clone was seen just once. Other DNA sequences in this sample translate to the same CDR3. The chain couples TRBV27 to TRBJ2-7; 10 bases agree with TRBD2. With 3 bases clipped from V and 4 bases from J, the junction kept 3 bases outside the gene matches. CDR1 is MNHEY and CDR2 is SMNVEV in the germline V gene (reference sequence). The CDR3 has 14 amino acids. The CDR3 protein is CASSFSSGSYEQYF. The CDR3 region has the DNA TGTGCCAGCAGTTTCTCTAGCGGGAGTTACGAGCAGTACTTC.

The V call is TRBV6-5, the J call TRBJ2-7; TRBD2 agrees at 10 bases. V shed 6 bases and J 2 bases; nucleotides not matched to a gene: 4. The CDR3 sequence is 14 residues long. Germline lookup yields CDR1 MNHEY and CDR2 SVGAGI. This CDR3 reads CASSPGTSAYEQYF. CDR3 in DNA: TGTGCCAGCAGCCCCGGGACTAGCGCCTACGAGCAGTACTTC.

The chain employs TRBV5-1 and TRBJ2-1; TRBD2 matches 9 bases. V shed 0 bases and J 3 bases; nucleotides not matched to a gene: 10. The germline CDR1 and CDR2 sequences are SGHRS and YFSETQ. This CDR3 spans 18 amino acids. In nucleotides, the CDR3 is TGCGCCAGCAGCTTGGCTTACTTGAGACTAGCGGACTACAATGAGCAGTTCTTC. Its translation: CASSLAYLRLADYNEQFF.

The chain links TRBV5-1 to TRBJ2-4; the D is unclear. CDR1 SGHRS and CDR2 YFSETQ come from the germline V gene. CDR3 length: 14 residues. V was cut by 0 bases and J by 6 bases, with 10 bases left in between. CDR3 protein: CASSLGYGTNIQYF. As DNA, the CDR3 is TGCGCCAGCAGCTTGGGGTATGGTACAAACATTCAGTACTTC.

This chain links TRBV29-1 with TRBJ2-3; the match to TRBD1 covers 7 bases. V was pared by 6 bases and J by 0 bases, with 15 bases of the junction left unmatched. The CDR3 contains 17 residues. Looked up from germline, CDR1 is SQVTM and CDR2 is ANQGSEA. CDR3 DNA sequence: TGCAGCGTGATTGACAGGGTCCACAAATCTAGCACAGATACGCAGTATTTT. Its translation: CSVIDRVHKSSTDTQYF.

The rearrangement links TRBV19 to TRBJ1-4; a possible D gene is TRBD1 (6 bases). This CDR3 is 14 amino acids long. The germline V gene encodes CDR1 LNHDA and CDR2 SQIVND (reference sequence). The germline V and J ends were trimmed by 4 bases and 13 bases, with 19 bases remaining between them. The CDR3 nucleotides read TGTGCCAGTAGTACAGGGACTGCACAGGGAGGACTGTTTTTT. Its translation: CASSTGTAQGGLFF.

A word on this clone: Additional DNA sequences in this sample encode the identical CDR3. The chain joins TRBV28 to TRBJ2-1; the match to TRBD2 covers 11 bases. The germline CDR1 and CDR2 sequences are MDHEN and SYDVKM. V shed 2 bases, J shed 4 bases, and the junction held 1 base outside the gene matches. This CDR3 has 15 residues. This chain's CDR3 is CASSLLAGGYNEQFF. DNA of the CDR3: TGTGCCAGCAGTTTACTAGCGGGAGGATACAATGAGCAGTTCTTC.

As DNA, the CDR3 is TGTGCCATCAGCCGGGACGGATTAACAGATACGCAGTATTTT. It translates to CAISRDGLTDTQYF. The V call is TRBV10-3, the J call TRBJ2-3, with D perhaps being TRBD1 or TRBD2 (5 bases each). The CDR3 spans 14 residues. In germline, CDR1 is ENHRY, CDR2 SYGVKD. Deletions cut 6 bases from V and 3 bases from J, with 13 bases between.

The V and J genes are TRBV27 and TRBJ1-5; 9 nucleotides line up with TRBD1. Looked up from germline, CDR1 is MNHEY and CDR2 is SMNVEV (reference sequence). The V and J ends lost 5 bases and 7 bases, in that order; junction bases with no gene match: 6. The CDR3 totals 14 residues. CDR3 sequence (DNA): TGTGCCAGCAGTCATACAGGGGGCGGACAGCCCCAGCATTTT. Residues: CASSHTGGGQPQHF.